Presented here are 17 T cell receptor beta chains from one specimen sequenced in a study of molecular identifiers for immune sequencing clone quantification. TCRdb processed the PCR reads anew with MiXCR; each CDR3 protein has one entry. The profile shows 300,000 to 350,000 distinct CDR3 sequences, around 21% of them singletons. The sequencing sample was made of naive CD8+ T cells from blood, with Jurkat cell RNA spiked in. The sample's subset: FACS-sorted CD8+CD4-CCR7+CD45RA+ naive T cells. These receptors were obtained from a human donor in good health. Some libraries in this study had Jurkat cell RNA spiked in.

In its sample, this clonotype was seen many times. The J gene is TRBJ2-7, the V gene TRBV12-3 or TRBV12-4; D is perhaps TRBD1 (5 bases). The CDR3 totals 11 residues. As DNA, the CDR3 is TGTGCGTCAGGGTCCCCATACGAGCAGTACTTC. It specifies CASGSPYEQYF.

This clonotype occurred once. Being one base from a much bigger clone, this may be a read error. J is TRBJ2-1 and V is TRBV5-8, with a possible D match to TRBD2 (6 bases). The CDR3 contains 12 residues. V was shortened by 4 bases and J by 12 bases, with 14 bases between the two germline ends. CDR1 is SGHTS and CDR2 is YDEGEE in the germline V gene. This CDR3 is CASSHGTAGQFF. The CDR3 nucleotides are TGTGCCAGCAGCCACGGGACTGCTGGGCAGTTCTTC.

This clonotype showed up many times. This CDR3 reads CASSLGPARGLGTDTQYF. The CDR3 DNA is TGTGCCAGCAGCTTAGGTCCCGCGAGGGGGCTGGGAACAGATACGCAGTATTTT. The chain employs TRBV11-2 and TRBJ2-3; TRBD1 matches 7 bases. CDR1 and CDR2 (germline): SGHAT, FQNNGV. CDR3 length: 18 amino acids. J gave up 3 bases and V 1 base, and 13 bases lay outside the gene matches.

Comment on this clonotype: A read error may account for a junction end that differs from germline. The chain links TRBV3-1 to TRBJ1-1; unclear D gene. The CDR3 runs 12 residues. The germline gives CDR1 LGHDT, CDR2 YNNKEL (reference sequence). The CDR3 coding sequence is TGTGGCAGCAGCCAAGGTACCACTGAAGCTTTCTTT. It is translated as CGSSQGTTEAFF.

The V gene is TRBV7-8, the J gene TRBJ2-1; no clear D. Trimming shortened V by 1 base and J by 4 bases, and 8 bases separated the two germline ends. The CDR3 is 14 residues long. Germline V gene lookup returns CDR1 SGHVS and CDR2 FQNEAQ. The CDR3 DNA reads TGTGCCAGCAGCTTAGTGACTGGATACAATGAGCAGTTCTTC. It yields the protein CASSLVTGYNEQFF.

This clonotype was counted many times. The J gene is TRBJ2-3, the V gene TRBV7-9; D is ambiguous. The CDR3 runs 15 residues. Germline values: CDR1 SEHNR, CDR2 FQNEAQ (reference sequence). Between the trimmed V and J ends, which lost 5 bases and 3 bases, there was a span of 15 bases. CDR3 sequence: CASSPSSSLTDTQYF. As DNA, the CDR3 is TGTGCCAGCAGCCCGAGCTCGAGCCTGACAGATACGCAGTATTTT. The full variable domain, with the rest looked up from reference TRBV7-9 and TRBJ2-3, is DTGVSQNPRHKITKRGQNVTFRCDPISEHNRLYWYRQTLGQGPEFLTYFQNEAQLEKSRLLSDRFSAERPKGSFSTLEIQRTEQGDSAMYLCASSPSSSLTDTQYFGPGTRLTVL.

This clonotype has a handful of counts. The V gene is TRBV19, the J gene TRBJ2-7; D call uncertain. The CDR3 spans 13 residues. The germline gives CDR1 LNHDA, CDR2 SQIVND (reference sequence). V shed 8 bases and J shed 3 bases, with 14 bases lying between them. CDR3 in amino acids: CASAHSYNYEQYF. CDR3 in DNA: TGTGCCAGTGCTCACAGCTACAACTACGAGCAGTACTTC.

This clonotype occurred a few times. V is TRBV27 and J is TRBJ2-7; D perhaps matches TRBD2 (5 bases). V was trimmed by 4 bases and J by 5 bases, leaving 9 bases between them. Germline CDR1 reads MNHEY; CDR2 reads SMNVEV (reference sequence). The CDR3 runs to 12 residues. CDR3 nucleotides: TGTGCCAGCAGTTCCGGGAATGACGAGCAGTACTTC. It specifies CASSSGNDEQYF.

This clonotype was observed a handful of times. The chain links TRBV30 to TRBJ1-4, with a weak D call TRBD1 (6 bases). The CDR3 loop spans 20 amino acids. V was cut by 0 bases and J by 4 bases, with 27 bases left in between. Germline V lookup: CDR1 GTSNPN, CDR2 SVGIG (reference sequence). As DNA, the CDR3 is TGTGCCTGGAGTGTACGGTCTTGGGGGCACCAGCCCCTACTTAATGAAAAACTGTTTTTT. It is translated as CAWSVRSWGHQPLLNEKLFF. The full variable domain, completed using reference TRBV30 and TRBJ1-4, is SQTIHQWPATLVQPVGSPLSLECTVEGTSNPNLYWYRQAAGRGLQLLFYSVGIGQISSEVPQNLSASRPQDRQFILSSKKLLLSDSGFYLCAWSVRSWGHQPLLNEKLFFGSGTQLSVL.

This clonotype was detected many times. The chain links TRBV30 to TRBJ1-1, with D unclear. Germline values: CDR1 GTSNPN, CDR2 SVGIG (reference sequence). V lost 4 bases and J lost 6, with 24 bases in between. The CDR3 extends over 16 amino acids. The CDR3 bases are TGTGCCTGGACCGGGGAGTCGGCTGAGGGATGGGCTGAAGCTTTCTTT. Its translation is CAWTGESAEGWAEAFF.

In its sample, this clonotype was seen many times. J is TRBJ2-7 and V is TRBV11-2; D gene ambiguous. Trimming stripped 8 bases from V and 6 bases from J, with 23 bases between. Germline V gives CDR1 SGHAT, CDR2 FQNNGV. This CDR3 spans 15 amino acids. In DNA form, the CDR3 reads TGTGCCAGCGGAGATGTGGGCCGATTGAAGCCCGAGCAGTACTTC. It specifies CASGDVGRLKPEQYF.

Comments on this clonotype: It may be a read error: a sequence one base away is much more abundant. V gene TRBV6-5 combines with J gene TRBJ2-5; 16 bases fit TRBD2. Germline CDR1 and CDR2: MNHEY and SVGAGI. The CDR3 covers 19 residues. V dropped 0 bases and J dropped 10; count of bases not matched to a gene: 14. CDR3 DNA sequence: TGTGCCAGCAGTTACTCATGGGGACTAGCGGGAGGGGGTCGAGCGGGCCAGTACTTC. It specifies CASSYSWGLAGGGRAGQYF.

This clonotype was observed many times. The genes are TRBV19 and TRBJ1-1; no firm D call. Germline CDR1 reads LNHDA; CDR2 reads SQIVND (reference sequence). The CDR3 is 13 amino acids. Trimming stripped 7 bases from V and 4 bases from J, with 13 bases between. The CDR3 loop reads CASTAEEGTEAFF. The CDR3, as DNA: TGTGCCAGTACTGCGGAGGAGGGCACTGAAGCTTTCTTT.

This clonotype was detected many times. The V gene is TRBV7-3, the J gene TRBJ2-5; D call uncertain. The length of the CDR3 is 14 residues. CDR1 is SGHTA and CDR2 is FQGTGA in the germline V gene. The V gene lost 2 bases and the J gene lost 2 bases, with 9 bases spanning the gap. In nucleotides, the CDR3 is TGTGCCAGCAGCTTAGCTGGGAATCAAGAGACCCAGTACTTC. Its translation is CASSLAGNQETQYF.

To note about this clonotype: A much larger clone is a single base away; this may be a read error. The V and J genes are TRBV7-8 and TRBJ1-1, with D unclear. V was cut by 3 bases and J by 1 base, with 21 bases left in between. CDR1 SGHVS and CDR2 FQNEAQ come from the germline V gene. The length of the CDR3 is 18 residues. The CDR3 DNA follows: TGTGCCAGCAGCTTTCCCCACATGGGCCCCAACCCGAACACTGAAGCTTTCTTT. This translates into CASSFPHMGPNPNTEAFF.

This clonotype appeared many times. J is TRBJ1-2 and V is TRBV20-1, with 7 bases fitting TRBD1. The germline CDR1 and CDR2 sequences are DFQATT and SNEGSKA (reference sequence). Trimming took 0 bases from V and 4 from J; bases not matched to a gene: 5. The length of the CDR3 is 14 residues. The CDR3 reads CSARETGRVYGYTF. In DNA, the CDR3 is TGCAGTGCTAGAGAGACAGGGAGGGTCTATGGCTACACCTTC.

This clonotype came up a few times. The chain is built from TRBV9 and TRBJ2-3; TRBD2 might be the D (5 bases). This CDR3 has 15 residues. With 0 bases removed from V and 0 bases from J, the gap between germline ends came to 8 bases. The germline V gene has CDR1 SGDLS and CDR2 YYNGEE. CDR3 DNA: TGTGCCAGCAGCGTAGAGAGGGCCAGCACAGATACGCAGTATTTT. Amino acid sequence: CASSVERASTDTQYF.